The 8 T cell receptor beta chains below come from one sample, sequenced in a study of T cell responses to AZD1222 COVID-19 vaccine. TCRdb's copy holds only in-frame clones and misses some; the assay was immunoSEQ multiplex PCR. Among approximately 89,000 clones listed, 90% to 95% were seen once. Source: peripheral blood, taken on day 0 of AZD1222 vaccination. Receptor source: an adult in good health.

V and J are TRBV6-5 and TRBJ1-3; D call uncertain. V shed 4 bases and J shed 0 bases, with 4 bases lying between them. CDR1 MNHEY and CDR2 SVGAGI come from the germline V gene. CDR3 length: 13 residues. The CDR3 DNA reads TGTGCCAGCAGTTCCCTCTCTGGAAACACCATATATTTT. As protein: CASSSLSGNTIYF.

The rearrangement joins TRBV28 to TRBJ2-1; no clear D gene. The V and J ends lost 3 bases and 2 bases respectively, with 8 bases between them. This CDR3 is 14 amino acids long. Germline V gene sequence: CDR1 MDHEN, CDR2 SYDVKM. The CDR3 reads CASSFGEAYNEQFF. As DNA, the CDR3 is TGTGCCAGCAGTTTTGGTGAGGCCTACAATGAGCAGTTCTTC.

The rearrangement links TRBV6-2 or TRBV6-3 to TRBJ1-3; D unresolved. Trimming took 1 base from V and 0 from J, leaving 4 bases between them. This CDR3 comprises 14 residues. Germline CDR1 MNHEY, CDR2 SVGEGT. CDR3 residues: CASSYWNSGNTIYF. The CDR3 DNA sequence: TGTGCCAGCAGTTACTGGAACTCTGGAAACACCATATATTTT.

The gene calls are TRBV28 and TRBJ1-3; D possibly corresponds to TRBD1 (6 bases). CDR1 and CDR2 (germline): MDHEN, SYDVKM. Trimming shortened V by 1 base and J by 3 bases, and 10 bases separated the two germline ends. This CDR3 is 15 amino acids long. The CDR3, as DNA: TGTGCCAGCAGTTTATTCGGGGGCCATGGAAACACCATATATTTT. It translates to CASSLFGGHGNTIYF.

V usage is TRBV2 and J usage is TRBJ1-5; D gene ambiguous. Trimming removed 5 bases from V and 0 bases from J, with 11 bases in between. The CDR3 is made up of 15 amino acids. Germline-derived CDR1 and CDR2 are SNHLY and FYNNEI. The CDR3 DNA sequence: TGTGCCAGCAGTCCGGACGGAAATAGCAATCAGCCCCAGCATTTT. It is translated as CASSPDGNSNQPQHF.

This chain uses TRBV18 with TRBJ2-7; D ambiguous. CDR3 size: 13 residues. CDR1 and CDR2 from the germline V gene are KGHSH and LQKENI. V lost 2 bases and J 4 bases, leaving 9 bases between the germline ends. This CDR3 reads CASSPEQNYEQYF. The DNA of the CDR3 is TGTGCCAGCTCACCAGAACAGAATTACGAGCAGTACTTC.

The chain is built from TRBV28 and TRBJ2-2, with unresolved D. The length of the CDR3 is 13 residues. Germline assignment: CDR1 MDHEN and CDR2 SYDVKM. V shed 3 bases and J shed 5 bases, with 7 bases lying between them. DNA of the CDR3: TGTGCCAGCAGTTTTCCCCAAACCGGGGAGCTGTTTTTT. Its protein product is CASSFPQTGELFF. The whole variable domain, remainder taken from reference TRBV28 and TRBJ2-2, is DVKVTQSSRYLVKRTGEKVFLECVQDMDHENMFWYRQDPGLGLRLIYFSYDVKMKEKGDIPEGYSVSREKKERFSLILESASTNQTSMYLCASSFPQTGELFFGEGSRLTVL.

The chain uses TRBV2 and TRBJ2-7, with 10 bases fitting TRBD1. Germline V gene data show CDR1 as SNHLY and CDR2 as FYNNEI. With 7 bases clipped from V and 1 base from J, the junction kept 7 bases outside the gene matches. The CDR3 loop spans 15 amino acids. The CDR3 DNA is TGTGCCAGCACCGGGGACAGGGGATCTTCCTACGAGCAGTACTTC. This encodes CASTGDRGSSYEQYF.